This TCR beta chain was observed in a study of response to subunit inactivated influenza vaccine. Broader study findings: The authors proposed limited new T cell recruitment per seasonal influenza vaccination.

As to this clonotype: Its antigen is undetermined. This may arise from a read error, as a much more abundant clone is one base away.

This CDR3 spans 14 amino acids. TCRdb reanalysed the RT-PCR reads using MiXCR and keeps one entry per CDR3 protein. The data hold hundreds of thousands of distinct CDR3 sequences, with around 20% observed a single time. The receptor comes from a man aged 45 to 65 who received an inactivated influenza vaccine. Specimen: PBMCs from blood, collected more than 4 days after vaccination. The chain carries TRBV12-3 or TRBV12-4 and TRBJ2-5; 8 nucleotides line up with TRBD1. CDR3 loop: CASRPTTGEENQYF. The DNA for the CDR3 is TGTGCCAGCAGACCTACGACAGGGGAAGAGAACCAGTACTTC.